One and the same sample provided the 14 T cell receptor beta chains below, sequenced in a study of T cell responses to AZD1222 COVID-19 vaccine. TCRdb's copy holds only in-frame clones and misses some; the assay was immunoSEQ multiplex PCR. The sample records 150,000 to 200,000 clones, more than 75% being singletons. The material was peripheral blood, obtained on day 0 of MenACWY control vaccination. The source is an adult in good health.

This chain uses TRBV7-2 with TRBJ1-2; possibly TRBD1 for D (6 bases). The CDR3 runs 15 residues. Trimming took off 3 bases at V and 8 bases at J, with 19 bases between the two ends. CDR1 is SGHTA, CDR2 FQGNSA, per germline. CDR3 nucleotide sequence: TGTGCCAGCAGCTTCTCAGGGGCCGTTAGCGAAGGCTACACCTTC. Encoded protein: CASSFSGAVSEGYTF.

The V gene is TRBV28, the J gene TRBJ2-2; no firm D call. Germline V CDR1 and CDR2: MDHEN, SYDVKM. The CDR3 is 15 amino acids. V lost 6 bases, J lost 0 bases, and 11 bases lay in between. In nucleotides, the CDR3 is TGTGCCAGCAGAACGACATCCTCGAACACCGGGGAGCTGTTTTTT. It encodes CASRTTSSNTGELFF.

This chain joins TRBV24-1 and TRBJ1-1; D gene ambiguous. This CDR3 has 13 residues. Trimming took 7 bases from V and 3 from J, leaving 11 bases between them. Germline V gene sequence: CDR1 KGHDR, CDR2 SFDVKD. The chain's CDR3 is CATSGVGDTEAFF. The CDR3 nucleotides are TGTGCCACCAGCGGGGTTGGGGACACTGAAGCTTTCTTT.

J is TRBJ1-4 and V is TRBV5-1; D gene unclear. Germline CDR1 is SGHRS and CDR2 is YFSETQ. The CDR3 runs to 15 residues. The V and J ends lost 0 bases and 0 bases respectively, with 6 bases between them. CDR3 nucleotide sequence: TGCGCCAGCAGCTTGGCGGAGGCAACTAATGAAAAACTGTTTTTT. This codes for CASSLAEATNEKLFF.

This chain joins TRBV28 and TRBJ1-4; unclear D gene. Trimming took off 6 bases at V and 7 bases at J, with 6 bases between the two ends. Per germline, CDR1 MDHEN and CDR2 SYDVKM. The CDR3 is 11 residues long. The CDR3 DNA sequence: TGTGCCAGCAGCATCTTTGAAAAACTGTTTTTT. This sequence encodes CASSIFEKLFF.

V gene TRBV6-5 combines with J gene TRBJ1-4; D is ambiguous. From germline, CDR1 is MNHEY and CDR2 SVGAGI. The CDR3 runs 15 residues. V was clipped by 6 bases and J by 6 bases, with 17 bases between them. DNA of the CDR3: TGTGCCAGCAGCCAGTCGAGGGTCTCACATGAAAAACTGTTTTTT. This codes for CASSQSRVSHEKLFF.

This rearrangement joins TRBV3-1 (or the pseudogene TRBV3-2) to TRBJ1-2; D is perhaps TRBD1 (5 bases). This CDR3 has 16 amino acids. CDR1 and CDR2 from the germline V gene are LGHDT and YNNKEL (reference sequence). V shed 4 bases and J shed 1 base, with 16 bases lying between them. The CDR3 loop is CASSRGSAKGNYGYTF. CDR3 DNA sequence: TGTGCCAGCAGCCGGGGCAGCGCCAAGGGTAACTATGGCTACACCTTC.

The rearrangement uses TRBV4-2 and TRBJ2-7, with D perhaps matching TRBD1 (6 bases). The CDR3 totals 17 residues. Germline lookup yields CDR1 LGHNA and CDR2 YNFKEQ. V was trimmed by 1 base and J by 2 bases, leaving 18 bases between them. The CDR3 loop is CASSQGHRTGLAYEQYF. In DNA form, the CDR3 reads TGTGCCAGCAGCCAAGGGCACAGAACAGGGCTAGCCTACGAGCAGTACTTC.

The chain combines TRBV3-1 (or the pseudogene TRBV3-2) with TRBJ2-3, with D possibly TRBD1 on 5 matching bases. Germline V lookup: CDR1 LGHDT, CDR2 YNNKEL (reference sequence). The V end lost 0 bases, the J end lost 2 bases, and 18 bases lay between the germline ends. CDR3 length: 18 residues. Here the CDR3 DNA reads TGTGCCAGCAGCCAAGATCTGTTCTCTACGACAGCCACAGATACGCAGTATTTT. Translation gives CASSQDLFSTTATDTQYF.

The V and J genes are TRBV2 and TRBJ2-2, with 10 bases that match TRBD2. Unmatched junction bases numbered 14, after V lost 6 bases and J lost 7 bases. CDR3 length equals 17 residues. Germline CDR1 SNHLY, CDR2 FYNNEI. The CDR3 region is CASSLRGSGGTGGELFF. CDR3 DNA sequence: TGTGCCAGCAGCCTCAGGGGTAGCGGGGGGACTGGCGGGGAGCTGTTTTTT.

The chain recombines TRBV28 with TRBJ1-3; no firm D call. Germline CDR1 MDHEN, CDR2 SYDVKM. V was shortened by 2 bases and J by 2 bases, with 7 bases between the two germline ends. The length of the CDR3 is 14 residues. As DNA, the CDR3 is TGTGCCAGCAGTTTAAGGACGGCTGGAAACACCATATATTTT. This codes for CASSLRTAGNTIYF.

The DNA of the CDR3 is TGTGCCAGCAGCCACGGGACAGGGTTGAACACTGAAGCTTTCTTT. This codes for CASSHGTGLNTEAFF. The genes are TRBV27 and TRBJ1-1, with TRBD1 identical over 9 bases. Trimming removed 6 bases from V and 0 bases from J; junction bases left unmatched: 5. CDR3 length equals 15 residues. Germline CDR1 is MNHEY and CDR2 is SMNVEV (reference sequence).

The V and J genes are TRBV29-1 and TRBJ2-5, with no clear D. V lost 2 bases and J lost 5, with 12 bases in between. Germline CDR1 SQVTM, CDR2 ANQGSEA. This CDR3 contains 13 residues. CDR3 protein: CSVENAVGETQYF. DNA of the CDR3: TGCAGCGTTGAAAACGCTGTAGGGGAGACCCAGTACTTC.

The rearrangement links TRBV30 to TRBJ1-5; D call uncertain. The CDR3 covers 14 residues. V lost 0 bases and J lost 4, with 10 bases in between. Germline V gene lookup returns CDR1 GTSNPN and CDR2 SVGIG (reference sequence). The CDR3 loop reads CAWSVGLRNQPQHF. As DNA, the CDR3 is TGTGCCTGGAGTGTAGGACTGAGGAATCAGCCCCAGCATTTT.